This T cell receptor (beta chain) was sequenced during a study of beta chain features in type 1 diabetes. The entirety of the isolated RNA underwent reverse transcription, so expressed TCRB transcripts were sequenced. Only in-frame clones appear in the TCRdb table, and some are missing; sequencing was by immunoSEQ multiplex PCR. In the table there are hundreds of thousands of clones, roughly an eighth of which are singletons. CDR1 and CDR2 (germline): SEHNR, FQNEAQ (reference sequence). CDR3 length: 15 amino acids. Trimming stripped 0 bases from V and 4 bases from J, with 12 bases between. The study, taken as a whole, reports: HLA influence on TCRB rearrangement stayed unresolved here. Cells carrying high TCR expression could end up over-represented when cDNA is sequenced.

This clone was observed a few times. Its antigen remains unknown. The chain carries TRBV7-9 and TRBJ1-2; D is unresolved. The sequence came from a woman aged 18-30 years in good health. Sequencing used naive CD4+ T cells from blood. The CDR3 is CASSLASTPGYGYTF. CDR3 DNA sequence: TGTGCCAGCAGCTTAGCTTCGACCCCGGGCTATGGCTACACCTTC.